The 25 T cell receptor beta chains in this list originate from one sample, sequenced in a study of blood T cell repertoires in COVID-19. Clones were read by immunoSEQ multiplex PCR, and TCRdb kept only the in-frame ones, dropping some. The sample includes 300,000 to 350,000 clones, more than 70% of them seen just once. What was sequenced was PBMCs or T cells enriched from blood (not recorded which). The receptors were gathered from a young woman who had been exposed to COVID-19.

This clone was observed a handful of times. The CDR3, as DNA: TGTGCCAGCTCACAAATGACAGGGGTAGATACGCAGTATTTT. Protein: CASSQMTGVDTQYF. The gene calls are TRBV18 and TRBJ2-3, with 8 nucleotides matching TRBD1. The germline V gene has CDR1 KGHSH and CDR2 LQKENI. The CDR3 has 14 amino acids. V lost 4 bases and J lost 5; bases outside the gene matches: 5.

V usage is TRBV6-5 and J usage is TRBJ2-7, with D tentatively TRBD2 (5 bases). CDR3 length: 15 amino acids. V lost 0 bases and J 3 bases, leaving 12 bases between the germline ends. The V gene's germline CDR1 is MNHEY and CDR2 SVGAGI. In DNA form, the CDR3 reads TGTGCCAGCAGTTACTCGTGGCGGGCAGACTACGAGCAGTACTTC. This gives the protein CASSYSWRADYEQYF.

Here the CDR3 DNA reads TGTGCCAGCAGCGCGGACAGGGCATCTAACTATGGCTACACCTTC. This codes for CASSADRASNYGYTF. J is TRBJ1-2 and V is TRBV7-3; 8 positions match TRBD1. Germline CDR1 is SGHTA and CDR2 is FQGTGA. J was trimmed by 0 bases and V by 5 bases; bases with no gene match: 5. The length of the CDR3 is 15 residues.

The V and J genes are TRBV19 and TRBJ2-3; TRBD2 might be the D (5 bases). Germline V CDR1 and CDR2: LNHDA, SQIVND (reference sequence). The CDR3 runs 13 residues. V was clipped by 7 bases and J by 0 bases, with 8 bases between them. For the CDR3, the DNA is TGTGCCAGTAACGGCGGGAGCACAGATACGCAGTATTTT. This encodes CASNGGSTDTQYF.

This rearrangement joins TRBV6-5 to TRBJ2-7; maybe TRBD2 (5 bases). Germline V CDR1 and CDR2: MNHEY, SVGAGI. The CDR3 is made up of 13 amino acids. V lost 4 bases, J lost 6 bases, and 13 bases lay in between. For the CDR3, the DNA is TGTGCCAGCAGTTTAGGGAGCGTTATCGAGCAGTACTTC. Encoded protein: CASSLGSVIEQYF.

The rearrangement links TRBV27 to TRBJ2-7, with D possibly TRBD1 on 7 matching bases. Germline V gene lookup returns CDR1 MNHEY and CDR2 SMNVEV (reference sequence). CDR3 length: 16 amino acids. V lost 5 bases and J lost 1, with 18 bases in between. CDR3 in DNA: TGTGCCAGCAGTAAGGGGGCCCTGACTAGGTCCTACGAGCAGTACTTC. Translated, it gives CASSKGALTRSYEQYF.

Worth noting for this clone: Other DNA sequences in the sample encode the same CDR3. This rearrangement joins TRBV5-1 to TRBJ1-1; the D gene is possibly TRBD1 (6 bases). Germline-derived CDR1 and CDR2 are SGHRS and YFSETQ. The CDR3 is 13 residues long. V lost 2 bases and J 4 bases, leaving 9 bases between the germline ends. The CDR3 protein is CASSFQGSTEAFF. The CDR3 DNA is TGCGCCAGCAGCTTCCAGGGGTCCACTGAAGCTTTCTTT.

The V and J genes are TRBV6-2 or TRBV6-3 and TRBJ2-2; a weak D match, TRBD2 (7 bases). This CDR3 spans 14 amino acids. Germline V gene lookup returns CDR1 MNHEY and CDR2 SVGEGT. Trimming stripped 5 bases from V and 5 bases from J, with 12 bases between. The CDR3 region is CASSAAGATGELFF. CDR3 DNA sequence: TGTGCCAGCAGTGCCGCGGGGGCGACCGGGGAGCTGTTTTTT.

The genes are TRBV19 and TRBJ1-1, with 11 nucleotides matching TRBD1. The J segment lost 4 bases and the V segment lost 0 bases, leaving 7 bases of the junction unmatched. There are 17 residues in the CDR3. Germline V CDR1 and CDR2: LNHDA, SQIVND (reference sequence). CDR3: CASSIDEGQGVVTEAFF. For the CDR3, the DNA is TGTGCCAGTAGTATAGATGAGGGACAGGGGGTAGTCACTGAAGCTTTCTTT.

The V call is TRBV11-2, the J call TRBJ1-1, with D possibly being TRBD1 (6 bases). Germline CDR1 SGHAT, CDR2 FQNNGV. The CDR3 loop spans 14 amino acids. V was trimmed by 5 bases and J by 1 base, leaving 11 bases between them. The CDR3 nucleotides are TGTGCCAGCAGCCAACAGGGCCCGAACACTGAAGCTTTCTTT. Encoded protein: CASSQQGPNTEAFF. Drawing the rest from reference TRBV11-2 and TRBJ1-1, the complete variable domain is EAGVAQSPRYKIIEKRQSVAFWCNPISGHATLYWYQQILGQGPKLLIQFQNNGVVDDSQLPKDRFSAERLKGVDSTLKIQPAKLEDSAVYLCASSQQGPNTEAFFGQGTRLTVV.

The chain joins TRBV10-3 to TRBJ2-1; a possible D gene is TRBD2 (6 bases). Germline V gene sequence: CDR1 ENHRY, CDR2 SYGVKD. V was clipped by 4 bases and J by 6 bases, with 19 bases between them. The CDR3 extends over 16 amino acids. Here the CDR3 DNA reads TGTGCCATCAGTGCTGTTCGAGCGGGCGCTACCAATGAGCAGTTCTTC. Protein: CAISAVRAGATNEQFF.

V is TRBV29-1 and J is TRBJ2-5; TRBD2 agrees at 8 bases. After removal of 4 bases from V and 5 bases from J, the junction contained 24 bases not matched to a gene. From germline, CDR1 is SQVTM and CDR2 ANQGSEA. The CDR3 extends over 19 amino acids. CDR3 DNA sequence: TGCAGCGTTGCGCTCTTTGATTTTGCGGGAGGCGTTGTCGGGGAGACCCAGTACTTC. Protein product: CSVALFDFAGGVVGETQYF.

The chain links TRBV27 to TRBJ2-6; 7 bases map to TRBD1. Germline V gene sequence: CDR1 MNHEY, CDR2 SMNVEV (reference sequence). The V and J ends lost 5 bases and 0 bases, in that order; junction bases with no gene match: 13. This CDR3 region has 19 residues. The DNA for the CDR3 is TGTGCCAGCAGTCTTCTACCGGGACAGACAATCTCTGGGGCCAACGTCCTGACTTTC. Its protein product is CASSLLPGQTISGANVLTF.

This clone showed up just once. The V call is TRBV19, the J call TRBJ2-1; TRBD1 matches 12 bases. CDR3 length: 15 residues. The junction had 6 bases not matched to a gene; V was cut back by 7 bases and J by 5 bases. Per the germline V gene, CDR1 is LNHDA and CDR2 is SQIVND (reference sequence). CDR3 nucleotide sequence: TGTGCCAGTACCGCGGGACAGGGGGCAAACAATGAGCAGTTCTTC. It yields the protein CASTAGQGANNEQFF.

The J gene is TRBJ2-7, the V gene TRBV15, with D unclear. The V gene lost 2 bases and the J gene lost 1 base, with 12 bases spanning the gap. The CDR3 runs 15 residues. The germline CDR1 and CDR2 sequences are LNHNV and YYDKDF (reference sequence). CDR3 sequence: CATSRRAPTSYEQYF. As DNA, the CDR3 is TGTGCCACCAGCAGACGCGCACCAACTTCCTACGAGCAGTACTTC.

Here the CDR3 reads CASSFPDRDDNEQFF. Written as DNA, the CDR3 is TGTGCCAGTAGTTTCCCGGACAGGGACGACAATGAGCAGTTCTTC. J is TRBJ2-1 and V is TRBV19, with 8 bases fitting TRBD1. Germline CDR1 is LNHDA and CDR2 is SQIVND (reference sequence). Trimming removed 5 bases from V and 5 bases from J; junction bases left unmatched: 8. The length of the CDR3 is 15 residues.

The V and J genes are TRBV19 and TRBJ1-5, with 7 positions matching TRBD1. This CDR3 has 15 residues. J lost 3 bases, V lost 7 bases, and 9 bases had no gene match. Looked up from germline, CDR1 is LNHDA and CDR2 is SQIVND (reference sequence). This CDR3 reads CASNWDSSHNQPQHF. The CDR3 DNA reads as TGTGCCAGTAATTGGGACAGCTCACACAATCAGCCCCAGCATTTT.

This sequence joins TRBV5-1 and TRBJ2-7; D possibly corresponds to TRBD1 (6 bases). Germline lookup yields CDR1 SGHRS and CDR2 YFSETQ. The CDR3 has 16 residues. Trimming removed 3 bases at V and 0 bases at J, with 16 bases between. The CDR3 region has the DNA TGCGCCAGCAGCTCGACCGGGACATGGAGCTCCTACGAGCAGTACTTC. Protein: CASSSTGTWSSYEQYF.

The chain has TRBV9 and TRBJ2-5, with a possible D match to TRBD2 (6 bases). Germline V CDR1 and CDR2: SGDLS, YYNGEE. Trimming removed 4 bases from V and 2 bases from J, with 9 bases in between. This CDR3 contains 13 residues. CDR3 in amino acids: CASSYAGQETQYF. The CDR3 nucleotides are TGTGCCAGCAGCTACGCGGGGCAAGAGACCCAGTACTTC.

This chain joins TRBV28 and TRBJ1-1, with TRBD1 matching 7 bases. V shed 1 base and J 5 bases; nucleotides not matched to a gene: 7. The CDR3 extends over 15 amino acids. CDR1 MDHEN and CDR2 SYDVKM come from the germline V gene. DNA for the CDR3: TGTGCCAGCAGTTTATCGGGACAGCCCCCGACTGAAGCTTTCTTT. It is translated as CASSLSGQPPTEAFF.

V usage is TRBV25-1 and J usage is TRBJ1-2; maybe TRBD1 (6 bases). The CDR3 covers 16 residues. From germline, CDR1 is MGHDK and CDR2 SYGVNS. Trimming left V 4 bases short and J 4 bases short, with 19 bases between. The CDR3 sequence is CASSGPTGGPVYGYTF. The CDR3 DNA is TGTGCCAGCAGTGGACCGACAGGCGGACCCGTCTATGGCTACACCTTC.

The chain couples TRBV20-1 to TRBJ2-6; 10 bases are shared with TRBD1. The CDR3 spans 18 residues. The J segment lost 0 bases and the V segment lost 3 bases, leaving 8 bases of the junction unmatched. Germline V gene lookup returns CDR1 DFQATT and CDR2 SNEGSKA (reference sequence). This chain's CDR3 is CSASPRTGGLSGANVLTF. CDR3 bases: TGCAGTGCTAGTCCCCGGACAGGGGGTCTCTCTGGGGCCAACGTCCTGACTTTC.

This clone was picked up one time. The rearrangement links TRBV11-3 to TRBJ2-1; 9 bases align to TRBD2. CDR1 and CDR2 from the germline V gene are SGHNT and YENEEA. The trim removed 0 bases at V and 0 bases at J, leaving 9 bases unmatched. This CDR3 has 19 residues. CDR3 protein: CASSLDSGGRALSYNEQFF. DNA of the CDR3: TGTGCCAGCAGCTTAGATAGTGGCGGGAGGGCCCTCTCCTACAATGAGCAGTTCTTC.

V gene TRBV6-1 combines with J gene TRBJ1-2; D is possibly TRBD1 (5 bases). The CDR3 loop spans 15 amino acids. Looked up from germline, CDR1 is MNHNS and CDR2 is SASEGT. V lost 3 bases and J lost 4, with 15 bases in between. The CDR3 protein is CASSEGQGGFYGYTF. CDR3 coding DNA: TGTGCCAGCAGTGAGGGGCAGGGTGGATTCTATGGCTACACCTTC.

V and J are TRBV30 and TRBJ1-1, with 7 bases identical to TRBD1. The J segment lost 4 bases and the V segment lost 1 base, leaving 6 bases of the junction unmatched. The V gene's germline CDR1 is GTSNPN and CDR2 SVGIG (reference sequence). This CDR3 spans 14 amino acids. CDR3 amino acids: CAWSDRQGSTEAFF. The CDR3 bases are TGTGCCTGGAGTGACCGACAGGGTAGCACTGAAGCTTTCTTT.